These T cell receptor beta chains were read from a single sample in a study of T cells in Graves' hyperthyroidism and ophthalmopathy. One entry per CDR3 protein, called by TCRdb with MiXCR from the multiplex PCR reads. The sample shows about 350,000 distinct CDR3 sequences, 14% of them seen only once. Sequenced sample: blood. The origin of the receptors is a woman under 40 with Graves' hyperthyroidism. CDR3s include the opening cysteine and the closing phenylalanine or tryptophan. A D gene is named only where the DNA matches it firmly. Clone size is shown for a subset of rows, as once, few, many or a class of expanded clone.

v_gene	j_gene	abundance	d_gene	CDR3nt	CDR3aa
TRBV29-1	TRBJ2-3	.	TRBD1	TGCAGCGTGACAGGGAGAAAAAACACAGATACGCAGTATTTT	CSVTGRKNTDTQYF
TRBV7-2	TRBJ1-5	.	TRBD1	TGTGCCAGCAGCCCAGACAGGGGGGGTGTGAAGCCCCAGCATTTT	CASSPDRGGVKPQHF
TRBV20-1	TRBJ1-5	.	.	TGCAGTGCTAGGACAGGAAAAAAAAAACAGCCCCAGCATTTT	CSARTGKKKQPQHF
TRBV5-1	TRBJ2-3	.	TRBD2	TGCGCCAGCAGCCCTAGCGGGAGGCTCACAGATACGCAGTATTTT	CASSPSGRLTDTQYF
TRBV12-3/TRBV12-4	TRBJ1-5	.	.	TGTGCCAGCAGTTTAGGAGGGTTTACGGATCAGCCCCAGCATTTT	CASSLGGFTDQPQHF
TRBV28	TRBJ1-1	many	.	TGTGCCAGCAGCCGCCTCTCACATGTGATGAACACTGAAGCTTTCTTT	CASSRLSHVMNTEAFF
TRBV14	TRBJ2-5	.	TRBD1	TGTGCCAGCAGCCAAGTTTCAGGGGGTTCGGAGACCCAGTACTTC	CASSQVSGGSETQYF
TRBV2	TRBJ1-6	many	.	TGTGCCAGCAGTGGACAGAATTCACCCCTCCACTTT	CASSGQNSPLHF
TRBV24-1	TRBJ2-1	.	.	TGTGCCACCAGTGACTCGTTGGGCTTCTCCTACAATGACCAGTTCTTC	CATSDSLGFSYNDQFF
TRBV2	TRBJ1-1	many	.	TGTGCCAGCAGTGAACATTGGGATGGGAACACTGAAGCTTTCTTT	CASSEHWDGNTEAFF
TRBV10-3	TRBJ2-1	many	TRBD2	TGTGCCATCAGTGAACCCCGGGAGATTAGCGGGAGAAGTGGTGAGCAGTTCTTC	CAISEPREISGRSGEQFF
TRBV20-1	TRBJ2-1	.	.	TGCAGTGCTAGAGGACCCGAGGCGGGAAGGGGAAATGAGCAGTTCTTC	CSARGPEAGRGNEQFF
TRBV28	TRBJ1-1	many	TRBD1	TGTGCCAGCAGTTTAAGTCTGCGGGGTGGGACAGGGGTTTTGAACACTGAAGCTTTCTTT	CASSLSLRGGTGVLNTEAFF
TRBV20-1	TRBJ2-1	few	.	TGCAGTGCTAGAAGGTCCGCCTACAATGAGCAGTTCTTC	CSARRSAYNEQFF
TRBV30	TRBJ1-4	few	TRBD1	TGTGCCTGGAGTACCGAGGGGACAGGGGGCGTTACTAATGAAAAACTGTTTTTT	CAWSTEGTGGVTNEKLFF
TRBV2	TRBJ2-1	few	TRBD2	TGTGCCAGCCGTGTAGGGACTAGCGAGTACAATGAGCAGTTCTTC	CASRVGTSEYNEQFF
TRBV30	TRBJ2-1	many	.	TGTGCCTGGAGTCGGAACGAGCATGAGCAGTTCTTC	CAWSRNEHEQFF
TRBV20-1	TRBJ2-5	few	TRBD1	TGCAGTGCTTCTCGGGACAGGGGGAGCCAAGAGACCCAGTACTTC	CSASRDRGSQETQYF
TRBV7-7	TRBJ2-5	.	.	TGTGCTAGCAGCAACAATCGGGGGGAGACCCAGTACTTC	CASSNNRGETQYF
TRBV5-1	TRBJ2-2	.	.	TGCGCCAGCAGCCCCGACAAAATAGCAAACACCGGGGAGCTGTTTTTT	CASSPDKIANTGELFF
TRBV3-1	TRBJ2-1	.	.	TGTGCCAGCAGCCGAAACACCGAGCAGTTCTTC	CASSRNTEQFF
TRBV6-2/TRBV6-3	TRBJ2-4	.	.	TGTGCCATAAGCAGGGCGGACATTCAGTACTTC	CAISRADIQYF
TRBV18	TRBJ2-7	.	TRBD2	TGTGCCAGCTCACCACCTCTCGGGAGGGCTGACGAGCAGTACTTC	CASSPPLGRADEQYF
TRBV7-2	TRBJ2-7	many	.	TGTGCCAGCAGCTTAGTTTGGCCGGGAATCCACGAGCAGTACTTC	CASSLVWPGIHEQYF
TRBV28	TRBJ2-7	many	TRBD1	TGTGCCAGCAGTCTGCCGGGACAGGGCCCTCGGCAGTACTTC	CASSLPGQGPRQYF
TRBV5-6	TRBJ2-7	.	.	TGTGCCAGCAGCTTGGAAGGGAACCTCCACTACGAGCAGTACTTC	CASSLEGNLHYEQYF
TRBV20-1	TRBJ2-5	many	.	TGCAGTTGTACATTTGGGGCAGAGACCCAGTACTTC	CSCTFGAETQYF
TRBV2	TRBJ1-1	many	.	TGTGCCAGCAGTGAAGGGAAGGGGTCCACTGAAGCTTTCTTT	CASSEGKGSTEAFF
TRBV7-2	TRBJ2-7	many	.	TGTGCCAGCAGCAAAGGGGGGGAAGTCCACGAGCAGTACTTC	CASSKGGEVHEQYF
TRBV5-1	TRBJ1-2	few	.	TGCGCCAGCAGCTTGGAGGGGGTGAGCTATGGCTACACCTTC	CASSLEGVSYGYTF
TRBV27	TRBJ1-2	many	.	TGTGCCAGCAGTTTTGACGGTGCGAACTATGGCTACACCTTC	CASSFDGANYGYTF
TRBV9	TRBJ1-1	.	.	TGTGCCAGCAGCCCGGAGACATCTATGAACACTGAAGCTTTCTTT	CASSPETSMNTEAFF
TRBV3-1	TRBJ2-7	few	.	TGTGCCAGCAGCCAAATGAAGGGCTACGAGCAGTACTTC	CASSQMKGYEQYF
TRBV11-2	TRBJ2-3	few	TRBD2	TGTGCCAGCAGCTTAGTTGCCCAGCGGGGGGGGTCGCAGTATTTT	CASSLVAQRGGSQYF
TRBV28	TRBJ1-1	many	TRBD1	TGTGCCAGCAATCTCTCTTGGGGGACAGGGTCCCCTCACATCGGGGCTTTCTTT	CASNLSWGTGSPHIGAFF
TRBV7-6	TRBJ1-3	few	.	TGTGCCAGCAGCTTAGAAGGCCCCAGCTCTGGAAACACCATATATTTT	CASSLEGPSSGNTIYF
TRBV30	TRBJ2-1	.	TRBD2	TGTGCCTGGACGTTAGGGACTAGCGGCTGCAATGAGCAGTTCTTC	CAWTLGTSGCNEQFF
TRBV12-3/TRBV12-4	TRBJ2-1	many	TRBD2	TGTGCCAGCAGGCCTAGCGGGAACTATCGATACAATGAGCAGTTCTTC	CASRPSGNYRYNEQFF
TRBV6-2/TRBV6-3	TRBJ2-7	.	.	TGTGCCAGCAGCCAGACTAGGAACGAGCAGTACTTC	CASSQTRNEQYF
TRBV19	TRBJ1-2	.	.	TGTGCCAGTAGTGTTACTCGGAGGTACGGCTACACCTTC	CASSVTRRYGYTF
TRBV7-2	TRBJ1-2	few	.	TGTGCCAGCAGCTTAGACCTATCAGGCCGGGGCTACACCTTC	CASSLDLSGRGYTF
TRBV7-2	TRBJ2-3	.	TRBD2	TGTGCCAGCAGCCGGGAGGGGGTCACAGATACGCAGTATTTT	CASSREGVTDTQYF
TRBV27	TRBJ1-2	many	.	TGTGCCAGCAGTTTAAGAGGGTTCGGCTACACCTTC	CASSLRGFGYTF
TRBV12-3/TRBV12-4	TRBJ1-5	few	TRBD1	TGTGCCACACAGGGGCTAAACAATCAGCCCCAGCATTTT	CATQGLNNQPQHF
TRBV27	TRBJ2-7	many	TRBD2	TGTGCCAGCAGTAGAACCGGGACTAGCGGGAGGGAACGTTACGAGCAGTACTTC	CASSRTGTSGRERYEQYF
TRBV7-2	TRBJ2-3	few	TRBD2	TGTGCCACTATGCTAGCGGGAGGCAACACAGATACGCAGTATTTT	CATMLAGGNTDTQYF
TRBV18	TRBJ2-1	.	TRBD2	TGTGCCAGCTCACCAAATGCGGGAGGGGATAATGAGCAGTTCTTC	CASSPNAGGDNEQFF
TRBV13	TRBJ2-1	.	TRBD2	TGTGCCAGCAGCTCAGCCGGGACTAGCGGGTTAAATGAGCAGTTCTTC	CASSSAGTSGLNEQFF
TRBV28	TRBJ2-7	many	.	TGTGCCAGCAGTGTAGGAGGGGTCAACGAGCAGTACTTC	CASSVGGVNEQYF
TRBV7-2	TRBJ1-1	.	.	TGTGCCAGCAGCCCGGTACAGGGTACAGCTTTCTTT	CASSPVQGTAFF
TRBV7-2	TRBJ2-1	many	.	TGTGCCAGCAGCGCCGACCCATTCGGGGGAAATGAGCAGTTCTTC	CASSADPFGGNEQFF
TRBV2	TRBJ2-3	many	TRBD2	TGTGCCAGCATCACGGGAGGTTACACAGATACGCAGTATTTT	CASITGGYTDTQYF
TRBV4-3	TRBJ1-3	.	.	TGCGCCAGCAGCCCGCAGGGTGGCGGAAACACCATATATTTT	CASSPQGGGNTIYF